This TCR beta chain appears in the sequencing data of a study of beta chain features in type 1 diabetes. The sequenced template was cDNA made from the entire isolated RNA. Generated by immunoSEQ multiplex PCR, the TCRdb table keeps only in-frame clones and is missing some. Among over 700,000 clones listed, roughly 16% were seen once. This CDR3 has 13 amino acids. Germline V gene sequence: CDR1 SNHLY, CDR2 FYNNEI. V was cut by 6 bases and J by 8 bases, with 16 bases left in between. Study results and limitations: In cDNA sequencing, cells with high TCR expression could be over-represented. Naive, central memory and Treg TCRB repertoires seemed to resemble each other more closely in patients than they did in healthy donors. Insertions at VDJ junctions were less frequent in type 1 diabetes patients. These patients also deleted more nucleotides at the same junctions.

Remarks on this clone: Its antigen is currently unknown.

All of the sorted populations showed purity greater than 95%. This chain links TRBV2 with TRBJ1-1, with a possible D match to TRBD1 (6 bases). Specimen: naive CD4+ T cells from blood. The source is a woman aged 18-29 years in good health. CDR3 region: CASSQTGLREAFF. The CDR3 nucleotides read TGTGCCAGCAGCCAGACAGGTCTACGGGAAGCTTTCTTT.